Sequencing of this T cell receptor (beta chain) was carried out in a study of cytomegalovirus exposure and HLA in healthy donors. The study's findings and limits: Exclusion as indistinguishable affected some V segments, including TRBV6-2 and TRBV6-3.

The CDR3 has 14 residues. V dropped 7 bases and J dropped 4 bases, with 16 bases sitting between them. Germline V gene data show CDR1 as MNHNS and CDR2 as SASEGT. The PCR contained 60 Vbeta and 13 Jbeta primers. Sequencing used immunoSEQ multiplex PCR; TCRdb keeps in-frame clones, though not all of them. The sample comprises fewer than 250,000 clones, about 85% of which are singletons, and 0.9% to 1.2% rests with the top ten. While unrecorded immune exposures were likely, the donors were nominally healthy when sampled. With regard to this clone: As yet, its antigen is unknown.

Sequencing was done on a sample of PBMCs. The sequence derives from a boy between 2 and 10 years old in good health and CMV-seronegative. This chain connects TRBV6-1 to TRBJ1-1; D not certain. DNA of the CDR3: TGTGCCAGCACCTTGGGCCATATCGGCACTGAAGCTTTCTTT. This translates into CASTLGHIGTEAFF.